A single sample is the source of the 26 T cell receptor beta chains below, sequenced in a study of post-analysis software for immune sequencing data. Study outcomes and limitations: The five TRBV segments detected at higher frequency in patients than in controls included TRBV5-6, TRBV5-1 and TRBV20-1.

Unique molecular identifiers had been added to the TCR beta cDNA libraries. TCRdb reprocessed the PCR reads with MiXCR, giving one entry per CDR3 protein. The sample consists of around 400,000 distinct CDR3 sequences, approximately 42% of them appearing once. These TCRs are of unknown antigen specificity. Sequencing was performed on blood. Receptors originate from a girl aged 2-10 years with multiple sclerosis.

This chain connects TRBV24-1 to TRBJ2-7; 7 nucleotides match TRBD1. From germline, CDR1 is KGHDR and CDR2 SFDVKD. With V trimmed by 3 bases and J by 2 bases, 6 bases remained unmatched. The CDR3 spans 15 residues. The CDR3 sequence is CATSDGLGQTYEQYF. The CDR3 coding sequence is TGTGCCACCAGTGATGGCCTGGGACAGACCTACGAGCAGTACTTC.

V usage is TRBV20-1 and J usage is TRBJ2-7; TRBD2 matches at 10 bases. The germline V gene has CDR1 DFQATT and CDR2 SNEGSKA (reference sequence). The V segment lost 3 bases and the J segment 1 base; nucleotides outside the gene matches: 6. The CDR3 spans 15 residues. DNA of the CDR3: TGCAGTGCTAGGCAGTGGACTAGCGGATCCTACGAGCAGTACTTC. The encoded protein is CSARQWTSGSYEQYF.

Notes on this clonotype: The conserved closing phenylalanine or tryptophan is absent in this CDR3, likely reflecting a read error. This chain joins TRBV12-3 or TRBV12-4 and TRBJ2-3; D unclear. CDR3 length: 14 amino acids. Trimming cost V 4 bases and J 3 bases, with 11 bases left between them. In nucleotides, the CDR3 is TGTGCCAGCAGTTCCACCCCAGTAACAGATACGCAGTATTGT. Its translation: CASSSTPVTDTQYC.

The chain employs TRBV4-1 and TRBJ2-7; weak D call: TRBD1 (6 bases). Germline V gene lookup returns CDR1 MGHRA and CDR2 YSYEKL. CDR3 length equals 16 residues. Trimming left V 3 bases short and J 0 bases short, with 15 bases between. The CDR3 region is CASSQMTGQSSYEQYF. The DNA of the CDR3 is TGCGCCAGCAGCCAGATGACCGGACAGAGCTCCTACGAGCAGTACTTC.

The gene calls are TRBV7-9 and TRBJ2-7; 9 nucleotides agree with TRBD1. The CDR3 runs 15 residues. Germline V gene data show CDR1 as SEHNR and CDR2 as FQNEAQ (reference sequence). The V and J ends lost 5 bases and 2 bases, in that order; junction bases with no gene match: 7. The DNA for the CDR3 is TGTGCCAGCAGCGCAACAGGGGGCTCTACCTACGAGCAGTACTTC. It is translated as CASSATGGSTYEQYF.

This chain links TRBV5-1 with TRBJ2-3, with D perhaps being TRBD1 or TRBD2 (5 bases each). Germline CDR1 is SGHRS and CDR2 is YFSETQ. The V and J ends lost 4 bases and 0 bases respectively, with 12 bases between them. CDR3 length: 15 amino acids. In nucleotides, the CDR3 is TGCGCCAGCAGCCAGGGAGCAGCTAGCACAGATACGCAGTATTTT. It yields the protein CASSQGAASTDTQYF.

The V and J genes are TRBV12-3 or TRBV12-4 and TRBJ2-1; 8 nucleotides agree with TRBD1. Germline trimming cut 8 bases from V and 8 bases from J; bases unmatched to any gene: 8. The CDR3 is 13 residues long. This chain's CDR3 is CASHGQGSHEQFF. CDR3 coding DNA: TGTGCCAGCCACGGACAGGGCAGCCATGAGCAGTTCTTC.

This clonotype was seen more than once but under ten times. The CDR3 loop reads CASMEEGAYEQYF. The CDR3 DNA sequence: TGTGCCAGCATGGAGGAGGGGGCCTACGAGCAGTACTTC. The chain recombines TRBV28 with TRBJ2-7, with D perhaps given as TRBD1 or TRBD2 (6 bases each). Germline assignment: CDR1 MDHEN and CDR2 SYDVKM. The CDR3 spans 13 residues. Trimming stripped 7 bases from V and 2 bases from J, with 12 bases between. Together with reference TRBV28 and TRBJ2-7, the CDR3 gives the full variable domain: DVKVTQSSRYLVKRTGEKVFLECVQDMDHENMFWYRQDPGLGLRLIYFSYDVKMKEKGDIPEGYSVSREKKERFSLILESASTNQTSMYLCASMEEGAYEQYFGPGTRLTVT.

The V and J genes are TRBV12-3 or TRBV12-4 and TRBJ1-1, with 7 bases matching TRBD1. Germline trimming cut 4 bases from V and 4 bases from J; bases unmatched to any gene: 9. This CDR3 spans 15 amino acids. The CDR3 DNA reads TGTGCCAGCAGTTGGGTAGGGACAGTACGCACTGAAGCTTTCTTT. Protein: CASSWVGTVRTEAFF.

This clonotype was detected only a few times. This chain connects TRBV6-2 or TRBV6-3 to TRBJ2-1, with 11 bases lining up with TRBD2. After removal of 5 bases from V and 0 bases from J, the junction contained 6 bases not matched to a gene. Germline assignment: CDR1 MNHEY and CDR2 SVGEGT. The CDR3 sequence is 17 residues long. As DNA, the CDR3 is TGTGCCAGCAGTCAGACTAGCGGGAAACCCTCCTACAATGAGCAGTTCTTC. Protein sequence: CASSQTSGKPSYNEQFF.

The chain carries TRBV28 and TRBJ2-7; 11 bases are a match to TRBD2. J was trimmed by 6 bases and V by 8 bases; bases with no gene match: 9. CDR1 and CDR2 from the germline V gene are MDHEN and SYDVKM. The CDR3 has 14 amino acids. The CDR3, as DNA: TGTGCCAGCGGAACCTATCTAGCGGGAGGCGAGCAGTACTTC. Its protein product is CASGTYLAGGEQYF.

This clonotype was recorded a few times. The chain employs TRBV4-3 and TRBJ1-2, with D unclear. Germline CDR1 LGHNA, CDR2 YSLEER. The CDR3 covers 14 residues. The V gene lost 0 bases and the J gene lost 0 bases, with 5 bases spanning the gap. CDR3 amino acids: CASSQDSTNYGYTF. The CDR3 DNA sequence: TGCGCCAGCAGCCAAGACAGCACTAACTATGGCTACACCTTC.

The V and J genes are TRBV7-2 and TRBJ2-5, with 10 bases fitting TRBD1. The CDR3 loop spans 17 amino acids. Trimming removed 0 bases from V and 5 bases from J; junction bases left unmatched: 9. Germline V lookup: CDR1 SGHTA, CDR2 FQGNSA. CDR3 DNA sequence: TGTGCCAGCAGCTTAGCGGATCCGGGACAGGGGAAGGAGACCCAGTACTTC. This gives the protein CASSLADPGQGKETQYF.

The chain is built from TRBV20-1 and TRBJ1-1, with unresolved D. Germline loops: CDR1 DFQATT, CDR2 SNEGSKA (reference sequence). The V end lost 1 base, the J end lost 4 bases, and 7 bases lay between the germline ends. This CDR3 comprises 12 residues. CDR3 sequence: CSARAHGTEAFF. CDR3 sequence (DNA): TGCAGTGCTAGAGCCCACGGCACTGAAGCTTTCTTT.

The chain is built from TRBV29-1 and TRBJ2-1; TRBD2 aligns across 9 bases. This CDR3 spans 14 amino acids. The V segment lost 7 bases and the J segment 7 bases; nucleotides outside the gene matches: 11. Germline loops: CDR1 SQVTM, CDR2 ANQGSEA. Here the CDR3 DNA reads TGCAGCGCCAAAAGGGCTAGCGGGGCGAATGAGCAGTTCTTC. Translating gives CSAKRASGANEQFF.

A single count supports this clonotype. This chain connects TRBV5-1 to TRBJ1-4; the D gene is possibly TRBD1 (5 bases). V lost 1 base, J lost 0 bases, and 10 bases lay in between. CDR1 is SGHRS and CDR2 is YFSETQ in the germline V gene. This CDR3 has 16 amino acids. CDR3 DNA sequence: TGCGCCAGCAGCTTGCCCTCGGGGGCAACTAATGAAAAACTGTTTTTT. It codes for CASSLPSGATNEKLFF.

The table lists this clonotype with a few counts. This rearrangement joins TRBV29-1 to TRBJ1-1, with D maybe TRBD1 (6 bases). Germline CDR1 and CDR2: SQVTM and ANQGSEA. Trimming stripped 6 bases from V and 4 bases from J, with 21 bases between. This CDR3 is built from 15 residues. CDR3 protein: CSVHPSGGLSTEAFF. The CDR3 DNA is TGCAGCGTCCACCCTTCTGGGGGGCTGAGCACTGAAGCTTTCTTT.

In its sample, this clonotype was seen once. The chain uses TRBV20-1 and TRBJ1-2; D gene ambiguous. This CDR3 has 14 amino acids. The germline CDR1 and CDR2 sequences are DFQATT and SNEGSKA (reference sequence). V lost 0 bases and J 4 bases, leaving 12 bases between the germline ends. CDR3 residues: CSARDKRTVYGYTF. DNA for the CDR3: TGCAGTGCTAGAGATAAAAGGACGGTCTATGGCTACACCTTC.

V gene TRBV2 combines with J gene TRBJ2-5; TRBD2 matches at 11 bases. Germline trimming cut 1 base from V and 4 bases from J; bases unmatched to any gene: 2. Per germline, CDR1 SNHLY and CDR2 FYNNEI. This CDR3 contains 15 residues. The CDR3 here is CASSEGLAGGETQYF. The CDR3 coding sequence is TGTGCCAGCAGTGAAGGGCTAGCGGGAGGAGAGACCCAGTACTTC.

Only one count was recorded for this clonotype. The junction does not match germline at one end; this may be a read error. This chain joins TRBV12-3 or TRBV12-4 and TRBJ2-6, with D possibly being TRBD2 (5 bases). CDR3 length equals 15 residues. The CDR3 nucleotides are TGTGCCAACAGTTCGGGGAACTCTGGGGCCAACGTCCTGACTTTC. Translating it yields CANSSGNSGANVLTF.

V is TRBV7-3 and J is TRBJ1-1; no clear D. V was cut by 5 bases and J by 7 bases, with 14 bases left in between. This CDR3 is built from 13 residues. Looked up from germline, CDR1 is SGHTA and CDR2 is FQGTGA. This CDR3 is CASSPASGGEAFF. CDR3 sequence (DNA): TGTGCCAGCAGCCCCGCTTCGGGCGGTGAAGCTTTCTTT.

The chain recombines TRBV7-8 with TRBJ2-1, with TRBD2 identical over 7 bases. V trimming: 2 bases; J trimming: 5 bases; junction bases outside the gene matches: 9. From germline, CDR1 is SGHVS and CDR2 FQNEAQ. The CDR3 spans 16 residues. The CDR3 nucleotides are TGTGCCAGCAGCTTATTCGTGGGAGGGCCCAACAATGAGCAGTTCTTC. Protein sequence: CASSLFVGGPNNEQFF.

The chain recombines TRBV20-1 with TRBJ1-4; 8 bases align to TRBD1. V was clipped by 3 bases and J by 5 bases; unmatched bases: 11. Looked up from germline, CDR1 is DFQATT and CDR2 is SNEGSKA (reference sequence). The CDR3 is made up of 16 amino acids. This CDR3 is CSARRQGRTLNEKLFF. As DNA, the CDR3 is TGCAGTGCTAGGAGACAGGGGCGGACGCTAAATGAAAAACTGTTTTTT.

This sequence joins TRBV12-3 or TRBV12-4 and TRBJ1-6, with a possible D match to TRBD1 (6 bases). The CDR3 has 14 residues. Trimming shortened V by 3 bases and J by 6 bases, and 9 bases separated the two germline ends. The CDR3 DNA reads as TGTGCCAGCAGTTTGGCGGGGGCTAATTCACCCCTCCACTTT. Encoded protein: CASSLAGANSPLHF.

This clonotype was detected a few times. The CDR3 bases are TGTGCCAGCAGCCAAGGGAAGCGGGGCAGCACAGATACGCAGTATTTT. Its translation: CASSQGKRGSTDTQYF. The rearrangement uses TRBV14 and TRBJ2-3; 7 nucleotides line up with TRBD2. CDR3 size: 16 residues. CDR1 is SGHDN and CDR2 is FVKESK in the germline V gene. With V trimmed by 1 base and J by 0 bases, 4 bases remained unmatched.

V and J are TRBV6-4 and TRBJ1-2; D remains unclear. With 3 bases removed from V and 7 bases from J, the gap between germline ends came to 18 bases. The CDR3 has 15 residues. The V gene's germline CDR1 is MRHNA and CDR2 SNTAGT. CDR3 in amino acids: CASSDTGKKFRGYTF. Written as DNA, the CDR3 is TGTGCCAGCAGTGATACGGGGAAGAAGTTTCGTGGCTACACCTTC.